This TCR beta chain was sequenced in a study of early T cells in non-severe SARS-CoV-2 infection. Individually, cDNA molecules had unique molecular identifiers attached to them. Via MiXCR, TCRdb re-called the 5' RACE reads, giving one row per CDR3 protein. The data contain tens of thousands of distinct CDR3 sequences, 5% to 6.5% of them singletons. In this sample, this clonotype turned up many times. This CDR3 spans 14 amino acids. The ends were cut back, 0 bases at V and 5 bases at J, with 8 bases in the middle. The germline CDR1 and CDR2 sequences are SGHTA and FQGTGA. This TCR derives from an adult who was a healthcare worker with PCR-confirmed SARS-CoV-2 infection or an uninfected control (not recorded which). Sequencing was performed on whole blood. This chain links TRBV7-3 with TRBJ2-1, with D tentatively TRBD2 (6 bases). The CDR3 DNA follows: TGTGCCAGCAGCTTAACTGGGGGGAACAATGAGCAGTTCTTC. This gives the protein CASSLTGGNNEQFF.